Included here is one TCR beta chain sequence, with context. Its antigen is as yet unknown. This sample was taken from a study of cytomegalovirus exposure and HLA in healthy donors. Trimming left V 7 bases short and J 2 bases short, with 14 bases between. This CDR3 spans 14 amino acids. In germline, CDR1 is MNHNS, CDR2 SASEGT. Study-level results: TCR beta V segments were, for the most part, productive about 87% or about 30% of the time in an earlier analysis.

PCR involved 60 Vbeta and 13 Jbeta primers. Sequenced by immunoSEQ multiplex PCR; TCRdb stores in-frame clones only, minus some. This table has 250,000 or so clones, around nine tenths appearing once. V usage is TRBV6-1 and J usage is TRBJ1-1; tentatively, D is TRBD1 (5 bases). Sequencing was carried out using PBMCs. This receptor was identified in a girl aged 2-10 years in good health and CMV-seronegative. In DNA form, the CDR3 reads TGTGCCAGCACCTTCTCAGGACAAAACACTGAAGCTTTCTTT. It translates to CASTFSGQNTEAFF.